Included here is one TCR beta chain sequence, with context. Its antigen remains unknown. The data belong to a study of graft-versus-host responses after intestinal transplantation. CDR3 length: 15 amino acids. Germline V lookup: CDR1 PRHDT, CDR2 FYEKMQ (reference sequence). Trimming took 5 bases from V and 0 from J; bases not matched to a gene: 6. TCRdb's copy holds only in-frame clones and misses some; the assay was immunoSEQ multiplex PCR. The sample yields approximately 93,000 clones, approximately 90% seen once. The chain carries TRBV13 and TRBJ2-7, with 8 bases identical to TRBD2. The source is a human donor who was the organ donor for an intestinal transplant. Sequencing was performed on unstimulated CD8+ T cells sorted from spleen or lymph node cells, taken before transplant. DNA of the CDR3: TGTGCCAGCAGCCCCCAGCGGGGGAGCTCCTACGAGCAGTACTTC. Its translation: CASSPQRGSSYEQYF.